The 25 T cell receptor beta chains presented below share a single source sample, sequenced in a study of T-cell memory formation after mild COVID-19. TCRdb itself ran the 5' RACE reads through MiXCR, one entry per CDR3 protein. The sample includes under 200,000 distinct CDR3 sequences, roughly a third of them seen just once. Sequenced input: PBMCs or a T cell subset sorted from them (not recorded which). These receptor sequences come from an adult woman who had mild COVID-19 (a few samples of this study predate the infection). Cell type and time point are not known.

In this sample, this clonotype turned up a few times. V usage is TRBV7-7 and J usage is TRBJ2-3, with D tentatively TRBD2 (5 bases). This CDR3 is 14 amino acids long. Germline CDR1 and CDR2: SSHAT and FNYEAQ (reference sequence). Trimming pared 5 bases from V and 1 base from J, leaving 10 bases between. CDR3 DNA: TGTGCCAGCAGCCCGTCAGCGGGCACAGATACGCAGTATTTT. Its translation: CASSPSAGTDTQYF. The full variable domain, rest sourced from reference TRBV7-7 and TRBJ2-3, is GAGVSQSPRYKVTKRGQDVTLRCDPISSHATLYWYQQALGQGPEFLTYFNYEAQPDKSGLPSDRFSAERPEGSISTLTIQRTEQRDSAMYRCASSPSAGTDTQYFGPGTRLTVL.

The chain joins TRBV7-9 to TRBJ1-1; tentative D call: TRBD1 (5 bases). In germline, CDR1 is SEHNR, CDR2 FQNEAQ (reference sequence). V was pared by 9 bases and J by 5 bases, with 7 bases between. The CDR3 is 10 amino acids. The DNA of the CDR3 is TGTGCCAGTGGGGGGACTGAAGCTTTCTTT. This sequence encodes CASGGTEAFF.

There are a few counts of this clonotype. The chain is built from TRBV3-1 and TRBJ2-1, with a weak D call TRBD2 (7 bases). Trimming removed 5 bases from V and 7 bases from J, with 15 bases in between. The CDR3 consists of 14 residues. The germline CDR1 and CDR2 sequences are LGHDT and YNNKEL (reference sequence). The CDR3 DNA reads TGTGCCAGCAGCGGGGTGGGGGGGCCGAATGAGCAGTTCTTC. Translated: CASSGVGGPNEQFF.

This chain joins TRBV6-6 and TRBJ1-1; D is ambiguous. CDR3 size: 14 residues. V lost 4 bases to trimming and J lost 0 bases, with 9 bases between them. Germline CDR1 MNHNY, CDR2 SVGAGI (reference sequence). The chain's CDR3 is CASSFPTVNTEAFF. The DNA for the CDR3 is TGTGCCAGCAGTTTTCCTACAGTGAACACTGAAGCTTTCTTT.

The chain employs TRBV12-3 or TRBV12-4 and TRBJ1-4; the D is unclear. The CDR3 contains 14 residues. Deletions cut 2 bases from V and 8 bases from J, with 12 bases between. The chain's CDR3 is CASSLRTAGEKLFF. The CDR3 DNA is TGTGCCAGCAGTTTAAGGACGGCGGGGGAAAAACTGTTTTTT.

The sample holds many counts of this clonotype. J is TRBJ2-4 and V is TRBV20-1; a weak D match, TRBD1 (5 bases). Trimming took off 0 bases at V and 6 bases at J, with 21 bases between the two ends. The germline CDR1 and CDR2 sequences are DFQATT and SNEGSKA (reference sequence). This CDR3 contains 17 residues. CDR3 residues: CSARDIDRRTWGNIQYF. The DNA for the CDR3 is TGCAGTGCTAGAGATATCGACAGACGGACCTGGGGAAACATTCAGTACTTC.

This clonotype turned up a few times. This CDR3 is CSVEVHAWGADNEQFF. The CDR3 DNA follows: TGCAGCGTTGAAGTCCACGCCTGGGGGGCTGACAATGAGCAGTTCTTC. The V gene is TRBV29-1, the J gene TRBJ2-1, with D possibly being TRBD1 or TRBD2 (6 bases each). Trimming took off 1 base at V and 5 bases at J, with 18 bases between the two ends. Germline CDR1 is SQVTM and CDR2 is ANQGSEA. The CDR3 is made up of 16 amino acids.

The count of this clonotype is one. V is TRBV7-2 and J is TRBJ2-3; 9 positions agree with TRBD1. V lost 4 bases and J lost 4; bases outside the gene matches: 9. This CDR3 spans 16 amino acids. CDR1 is SGHTA, CDR2 FQGNSA, per germline. CDR3 nucleotide sequence: TGTGCCAGCAGCTCGCCCCGGGACAGGGTCTCAGATACGCAGTATTTT. Translated: CASSSPRDRVSDTQYF.

This chain links TRBV6-2 or TRBV6-3 with TRBJ2-1; 9 nucleotides match TRBD1. Germline values: CDR1 MNHEY, CDR2 SVGEGT. Losses at the gene ends were 4 bases for V and 9 bases for J; bases not matched to a gene: 7. This CDR3 is built from 14 residues. Here the CDR3 DNA reads TGTGCCAGCAGTTGGGGACAGGGTACGGGTGAGCAGTTCTTC. Its protein product is CASSWGQGTGEQFF.

This clonotype showed up many times. The chain joins TRBV12-3 or TRBV12-4 to TRBJ2-2, with a possible D match to TRBD1 (6 bases). The V end lost 3 bases, the J end lost 4 bases, and 9 bases lay between the germline ends. This CDR3 is 14 amino acids long. CDR3 sequence reads: CASSLRGGTGELFF. CDR3 bases: TGTGCCAGCAGTTTGCGAGGGGGCACCGGGGAGCTGTTTTTT.

This clonotype was detected only a few times. The gene calls are TRBV12-3 or TRBV12-4 and TRBJ2-1; D gene unclear. There are 11 residues in the CDR3. The ends were cut back, 7 bases at V and 4 bases at J, with 5 bases in the middle. The CDR3 here is CASTSYNEQFF. CDR3 sequence (DNA): TGTGCCAGCACCTCGTACAATGAGCAGTTCTTC.

This clonotype was seen only once. The rearrangement links TRBV19 to TRBJ2-1, with TRBD2 matching 8 bases. Unmatched junction bases numbered 5, after V lost 5 bases and J lost 2 bases. Germline V gives CDR1 LNHDA, CDR2 SQIVND (reference sequence). The CDR3 has 15 residues. Written as DNA, the CDR3 is TGTGCCAGTAGTCGATCGGGACTAGCCTACAATGAGCAGTTCTTC. This gives the protein CASSRSGLAYNEQFF.

The chain recombines TRBV4-1 with TRBJ1-2, with 7 nucleotides matching TRBD1. The V gene's germline CDR1 is MGHRA and CDR2 YSYEKL. This CDR3 has 17 residues. Trimming cost V 3 bases and J 6 bases; bases outside gene matches: 16. The DNA of the CDR3 is TGCGCCAGCAGCCAGTTGACAGGGAGAGTGGCGAAGGATGGCTACACCTTC. This codes for CASSQLTGRVAKDGYTF.

J is TRBJ2-3 and V is TRBV6-5, with D maybe TRBD1 (5 bases). CDR1 MNHEY and CDR2 SVGAGI come from the germline V gene. The germline V and J ends were trimmed by 6 bases and 2 bases, with 15 bases remaining between them. The CDR3 has 15 amino acids. The CDR3 DNA reads TGTGCCAGCAGGGACACCCCGGGCCTCACAGATACGCAGTATTTT. Translation gives CASRDTPGLTDTQYF.

The V gene is TRBV5-1, the J gene TRBJ2-1, with D possibly matching TRBD2 (7 bases). Germline V gene lookup returns CDR1 SGHRS and CDR2 YFSETQ. This CDR3 is built from 16 residues. The V gene lost 3 bases and the J gene lost 5 bases, with 18 bases spanning the gap. CDR3 DNA: TGCGCCAGCAGCTCAACTGCCGGGGGGCTTAACAATGAGCAGTTCTTC. The encoded protein is CASSSTAGGLNNEQFF.

The table lists this clonotype with a few counts. This chain joins TRBV4-1 and TRBJ2-5, with a weak D call TRBD2 (5 bases). Per the germline V gene, CDR1 is MGHRA and CDR2 is YSYEKL. Trimming took 4 bases from V and 4 from J, leaving 7 bases between them. The CDR3 has 12 residues. The CDR3 DNA follows: TGCGCCAGCAGCCCAGAGGGAGAGACCCAGTACTTC. It encodes CASSPEGETQYF.

The chain joins TRBV27 to TRBJ2-1; D gene ambiguous. There are 11 residues in the CDR3. The germline gives CDR1 MNHEY, CDR2 SMNVEV (reference sequence). V was trimmed by 10 bases and J by 8 bases, leaving 12 bases between them. The CDR3 sequence: CATELGHEQFF. The CDR3 DNA follows: TGTGCCACAGAGCTGGGCCATGAGCAGTTCTTC.

The chain employs TRBV10-3 and TRBJ1-2; no definite D call. The CDR3 consists of 14 residues. Between the trimmed V and J ends, which lost 2 bases and 1 base, there was a span of 8 bases. CDR1 and CDR2 from the germline V gene are ENHRY and SYGVKD. CDR3 region: CAISEDTFNYGYTF. The DNA of the CDR3 is TGTGCCATCAGTGAGGACACTTTTAACTATGGCTACACCTTC.

This clonotype was counted a single time. The gene calls are TRBV4-1 and TRBJ1-1, with TRBD1 identical over 8 bases. This CDR3 spans 15 amino acids. J gave up 1 base and V 4 bases, and 5 bases lay outside the gene matches. Germline V gene lookup returns CDR1 MGHRA and CDR2 YSYEKL. The CDR3 DNA is TGCGCCAGCAGCCGATTACAGGGGGGGAACACTGAAGCTTTCTTT. It is translated as CASSRLQGGNTEAFF.

This clonotype turned up a few times. The chain recombines TRBV4-1 with TRBJ2-3, with 11 bases aligning to TRBD2. The V segment lost 4 bases and the J segment 4 bases; nucleotides outside the gene matches: 10. From germline, CDR1 is MGHRA and CDR2 YSYEKL. This CDR3 spans 17 amino acids. The CDR3, as DNA: TGCGCCAGCAGCCTTAGCGGGGGGGCCAGGGTGGCAGATACGCAGTATTTT. Translation: CASSLSGGARVADTQYF.

The V and J genes are TRBV6-2 or TRBV6-3 and TRBJ2-1; TRBD2 is a possible D gene (5 bases). From germline, CDR1 is MNHEY and CDR2 SVGEGT. V was clipped by 5 bases and J by 7 bases, with 12 bases between them. This CDR3 contains 13 residues. The CDR3 sequence is CASSLSWRNEQFF. The CDR3 nucleotides are TGTGCCAGCAGTCTAAGTTGGAGGAATGAGCAGTTCTTC.

The gene calls are TRBV9 and TRBJ2-7; D could derive from TRBD1 or TRBD2 (6 bases each). Germline V lookup: CDR1 SGDLS, CDR2 YYNGEE. The V end was cut by 0 bases, the J end by 6 bases, with 7 bases between. The CDR3 is 12 residues long. The DNA of the CDR3 is TGTGCCAGCAGCGTAGGGGGGGCCGAGCAGTACTTC. Its protein is CASSVGGAEQYF.

This clonotype was counted only a few times. V gene TRBV20-1 combines with J gene TRBJ2-1; D is unresolved. The CDR3 covers 12 residues. The V and J ends lost 6 bases and 4 bases respectively, with 10 bases between them. From germline, CDR1 is DFQATT and CDR2 SNEGSKA (reference sequence). The CDR3 DNA reads TGCAGTGCGGTACCAAGTTACAATGAGCAGTTCTTC. Translation gives CSAVPSYNEQFF.

The chain combines TRBV18 with TRBJ2-7; 8 positions agree with TRBD2. The V and J ends lost 3 bases and 7 bases, in that order; junction bases with no gene match: 5. CDR1 and CDR2 (germline): KGHSH, LQKENI. The CDR3 covers 13 residues. CDR3 sequence: CASSPVTGGEQYF. In nucleotides, the CDR3 is TGTGCCAGCTCACCGGTCACGGGGGGGGAGCAGTACTTC.

This clonotype appeared a few times. The V call is TRBV20-1, the J call TRBJ2-4; 7 positions agree with TRBD2. With 0 bases clipped from V and 8 bases from J, the junction kept 10 bases outside the gene matches. This CDR3 is built from 15 residues. In germline, CDR1 is DFQATT, CDR2 SNEGSKA (reference sequence). CDR3 DNA sequence: TGCAGTGCTAGAGATTGGGGGGGGAGGCGAGACATTCAGTACTTC. Amino acid sequence: CSARDWGGRRDIQYF.